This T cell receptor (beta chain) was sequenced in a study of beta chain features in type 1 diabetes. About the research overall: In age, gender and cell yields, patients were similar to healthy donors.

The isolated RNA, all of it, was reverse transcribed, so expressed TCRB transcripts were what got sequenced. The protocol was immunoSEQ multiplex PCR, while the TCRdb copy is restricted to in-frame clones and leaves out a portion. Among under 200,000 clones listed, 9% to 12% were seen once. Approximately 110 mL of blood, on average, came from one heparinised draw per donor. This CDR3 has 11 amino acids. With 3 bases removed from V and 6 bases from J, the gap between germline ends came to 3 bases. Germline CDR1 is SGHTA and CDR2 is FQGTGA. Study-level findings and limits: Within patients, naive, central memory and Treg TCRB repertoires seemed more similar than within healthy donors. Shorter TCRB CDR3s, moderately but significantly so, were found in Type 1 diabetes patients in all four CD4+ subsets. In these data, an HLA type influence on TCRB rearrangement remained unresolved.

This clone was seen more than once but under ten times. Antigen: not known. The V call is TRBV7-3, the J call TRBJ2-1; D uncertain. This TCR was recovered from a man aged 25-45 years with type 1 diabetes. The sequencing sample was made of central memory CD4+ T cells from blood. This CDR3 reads CASSFGNEQFF. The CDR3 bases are TGTGCCAGCAGCTTCGGCAATGAGCAGTTCTTC.